A single sample is the source of the 28 T cell receptor beta chains below, sequenced in a study of cytomegalovirus exposure and HLA in healthy donors. Amplification used 60 Vbeta primers and 13 Jbeta primers. Using immunoSEQ multiplex PCR, the repertoire was profiled, and TCRdb retains in-frame clones only, with some absent. The sample lists around 140,000 clones; more than 75% were seen once. Sequenced: PBMCs. The receptors derive from a male donor in good health and CMV-seronegative.

The rearrangement links TRBV5-1 to TRBJ2-3; TRBD2 matches 11 bases. The junction had 12 bases not matched to a gene; V was cut back by 4 bases and J by 2 bases. Germline assignment: CDR1 SGHRS and CDR2 YFSETQ. The length of the CDR3 is 18 residues. CDR3 nucleotides: TGCGCCAGCAGCCGGGGAGGTCTAGCGGGGGGTCTCACAGATACGCAGTATTTT. Its protein is CASSRGGLAGGLTDTQYF.

The CDR3 region has the DNA TGCGCCAGCAGCCAAGGGACAGGGGGCGCAGAGACCCAGTACTTC. Translating gives CASSQGTGGAETQYF. The rearrangement links TRBV4-3 to TRBJ2-5, with 11 bases matching TRBD1. V lost 1 base, J lost 4 bases, and 2 bases stayed unmatched. Germline-derived CDR1 and CDR2 are LGHNA and YSLEER. The length of the CDR3 is 15 residues.

For the CDR3, the DNA is TGTGCCAGCAGTCCGACGACAGGGTACACTGAAGCTTTCTTT. The encoded protein is CASSPTTGYTEAFF. The genes are TRBV6-1 and TRBJ1-1, with TRBD1 matching over 7 bases. Germline CDR1 MNHNS, CDR2 SASEGT. The CDR3 runs 14 residues. After removal of 5 bases from V and 3 bases from J, the junction contained 6 bases not matched to a gene.

V and J are TRBV7-2 and TRBJ1-2; 9 nucleotides agree with TRBD1. J lost 8 bases, V lost 1 base, and 8 bases had no gene match. The V gene's germline CDR1 is SGHTA and CDR2 FQGNSA. The CDR3 totals 15 residues. CDR3 coding DNA: TGTGCCAGCAGCTTAGTGCAACAGGGGGCTAGGGGCTACACCTTC. Translated, it gives CASSLVQQGARGYTF.

The J gene is TRBJ2-3, the V gene TRBV18, with 8 bases aligning to TRBD1. Trimming removed 6 bases from V and 4 bases from J; junction bases left unmatched: 9. CDR3 size: 15 residues. Per germline, CDR1 KGHSH and CDR2 LQKENI. The CDR3 bases are TGTGCCAGCTCGCTCAGGACAGGGCAGGCAGATACGCAGTATTTT. It codes for CASSLRTGQADTQYF.

A few counts support this clone. This sample includes further DNA sequences coding for the same CDR3. J is TRBJ1-1 and V is TRBV5-1; D gene ambiguous. CDR3 length: 15 residues. CDR1 SGHRS and CDR2 YFSETQ come from the germline V gene. V was trimmed by 0 bases and J by 6 bases, leaving 15 bases between them. CDR3 sequence reads: CASSLGSGESPEAFF. The CDR3 nucleotides are TGCGCCAGCAGCTTGGGCTCAGGTGAATCCCCTGAAGCTTTCTTT.

This clone was observed a handful of times. The chain employs TRBV2 and TRBJ1-1; TRBD1 aligns across 7 bases. The CDR3 runs to 14 residues. CDR1 SNHLY and CDR2 FYNNEI come from the germline V gene. The junction had 0 bases not matched to a gene; V was cut back by 2 bases and J by 0 bases. The CDR3 region is CASSEQGVNTEAFF. The CDR3 DNA reads TGTGCCAGCAGTGAACAGGGGGTGAACACTGAAGCTTTCTTT. The whole variable domain, remainder taken from reference TRBV2 and TRBJ1-1, is EPEVTQTPSHQVTQMGQEVILRCVPISNHLYFYWYRQILGQKVEFLVSFYNNEISEKSEIFDDQFSVERPDGSNFTLKIRSTKLEDSAMYFCASSEQGVNTEAFFGQGTRLTVV.

This rearrangement joins TRBV5-6 to TRBJ2-7, with 7 positions matching TRBD1. J gave up 5 bases and V 5 bases, and 10 bases lay outside the gene matches. This CDR3 region has 14 residues. Germline values: CDR1 SGHDT, CDR2 YYEEEE. The CDR3 region is CASRRTGRQNEQYF. CDR3 nucleotide sequence: TGTGCCAGCAGACGGACAGGAAGGCAGAACGAGCAGTACTTC.

The chain employs TRBV7-2 and TRBJ1-1; 12 bases match TRBD1. V lost 3 bases, J lost 2 bases, and 4 bases stayed unmatched. Germline CDR1 and CDR2: SGHTA and FQGNSA. CDR3 size: 16 residues. The CDR3 region is CASSLGQGALNTEAFF. The CDR3 DNA reads as TGTGCCAGCAGCTTGGGACAGGGGGCGCTTAACACTGAAGCTTTCTTT.

The chain links TRBV4-3 to TRBJ1-1, with TRBD1 as a possible D gene (5 bases). V was cut by 0 bases and J by 6 bases, with 20 bases left in between. The CDR3 runs 17 residues. The germline V gene encodes CDR1 LGHNA and CDR2 YSLEER. In nucleotides, the CDR3 is TGCGCCAGCAGCCAAGACTGGAGGCGCAGGGACTTGGCTGAAGCTTTCTTT. The encoded protein is CASSQDWRRRDLAEAFF.

This chain uses TRBV19 with TRBJ2-5, with D perhaps TRBD1 (7 bases). Trimming removed 7 bases from V and 2 bases from J, with 17 bases in between. Germline V CDR1 and CDR2: LNHDA, SQIVND (reference sequence). The CDR3 loop spans 15 amino acids. The CDR3 DNA follows: TGTGCCAGTAACAAGGGGGCCGCGGGGCAAGAGACCCAGTACTTC. This codes for CASNKGAAGQETQYF.

The chain joins TRBV2 to TRBJ2-1; possible D gene TRBD2, 5 bases. Germline V gene lookup returns CDR1 SNHLY and CDR2 FYNNEI. The CDR3 loop spans 13 amino acids. V lost 5 bases to trimming and J lost 7 bases, with 12 bases between them. The CDR3 here is CASSLLVPNEQFF. The DNA of the CDR3 is TGTGCCAGCAGTCTACTAGTCCCAAATGAGCAGTTCTTC.

V gene TRBV25-1 combines with J gene TRBJ1-4, with unresolved D. This CDR3 contains 15 residues. V was pared by 4 bases and J by 1 base, with 10 bases between. The germline gives CDR1 MGHDK, CDR2 SYGVNS. The CDR3 loop reads CASSARARTNEKLFF. The DNA for the CDR3 is TGTGCCAGCAGTGCGAGGGCAAGAACTAATGAAAAACTGTTTTTT. The full variable domain, in which reference TRBV25-1 and TRBJ1-4 provide the parts outside the CDR3, is EADIYQTPRYLVIGTGKKITLECSQTMGHDKMYWYQQDPGMELHLIHYSYGVNSTEKGDLSSESTVSRIRTEHFPLTLESARPSHTSQYLCASSARARTNEKLFFGSGTQLSVL.

This rearrangement joins TRBV7-2 to TRBJ1-1, with D maybe TRBD1 (6 bases). The germline CDR1 and CDR2 sequences are SGHTA and FQGNSA. V lost 1 base to trimming and J lost 5 bases, with 14 bases between them. The CDR3 is 15 residues long. Here the CDR3 DNA reads TGTGCCAGCAGCTTAGAACACAGGGCTCAAACTGAAGCTTTCTTT. Amino acid sequence: CASSLEHRAQTEAFF.

The V call is TRBV7-3, the J call TRBJ2-3; D may be TRBD1 (5 bases). The germline V gene encodes CDR1 SGHTA and CDR2 FQGTGA. Trimming took off 5 bases at V and 3 bases at J, with 12 bases between the two ends. The CDR3 is 14 amino acids. CDR3 sequence (DNA): TGTGCCAGCAGCCCATGGGCAGGGACAGATACGCAGTATTTT. Amino acid sequence: CASSPWAGTDTQYF.

The rearrangement links TRBV9 to TRBJ1-1; TRBD1 is a possible D gene (5 bases). Trimming took off 3 bases at V and 8 bases at J, with 8 bases between the two ends. Germline V gives CDR1 SGDLS, CDR2 YYNGEE. The CDR3 runs to 11 residues. The CDR3 DNA reads TGTGCCAGCAGCGGCGGGACGGAAGCTTTCTTT. It encodes CASSGGTEAFF.

The V gene is TRBV6-5, the J gene TRBJ1-5; D unresolved. The CDR3 sequence is 15 residues long. V was clipped by 5 bases and J by 6 bases, with 17 bases between them. Germline CDR1 reads MNHEY; CDR2 reads SVGAGI. The CDR3 loop is CASSPGSEGGQPQHF. CDR3 DNA: TGTGCCAGCAGTCCAGGCTCGGAGGGCGGTCAGCCCCAGCATTTT.

This chain connects TRBV5-1 to TRBJ1-1, with D maybe TRBD1 (5 bases). This CDR3 contains 14 residues. CDR1 is SGHRS, CDR2 YFSETQ, per germline. Trimming took off 4 bases at V and 5 bases at J, with 15 bases between the two ends. The CDR3 DNA reads as TGCGCCAGCAGCCCTCGCACAGGAGCAACTGAAGCTTTCTTT. As protein: CASSPRTGATEAFF.

This clone has just one count. The chain joins TRBV7-6 to TRBJ2-7, with 7 bases fitting TRBD2. V trimming: 5 bases; J trimming: 1 base; junction bases outside the gene matches: 8. Germline-derived CDR1 and CDR2 are SGHVS and FNYEAQ. The CDR3 has 15 amino acids. The CDR3 nucleotides are TGTGCCAGCAGCCCGCCCGGGGGGTCGTCCTACGAGCAGTACTTC. The encoded protein is CASSPPGGSSYEQYF.

The V gene is TRBV5-1, the J gene TRBJ2-5; 8 bases are shared with TRBD1. V trimming: 4 bases; J trimming: 4 bases; junction bases outside the gene matches: 6. The CDR3 has 14 amino acids. Per the germline V gene, CDR1 is SGHRS and CDR2 is YFSETQ. The CDR3: CASSRSGQGETQYF. As DNA, the CDR3 is TGCGCCAGCAGCCGATCCGGACAGGGAGAGACCCAGTACTTC. Full variable domain (rest looked up from reference TRBV5-1 and TRBJ2-5): KAGVTQTPRYLIKTRGQQVTLSCSPISGHRSVSWYQQTPGQGLQFLFEYFSETQRNKGNFPGRFSGRQFSNSRSEMNVSTLELGDSALYLCASSRSGQGETQYFGPGTRLLVL.

The gene calls are TRBV29-1 and TRBJ2-1, with D possibly TRBD2 on 5 matching bases. V shed 7 bases and J shed 1 base, with 17 bases lying between them. This CDR3 region has 15 residues. Germline lookup yields CDR1 SQVTM and CDR2 ANQGSEA. The CDR3 DNA is TGCAGCGGAAGGGAGCAGAAAGTGTCCTACAATGAGCAGTTCTTC. Translating gives CSGREQKVSYNEQFF.

The chain recombines TRBV18 with TRBJ1-6; 11 bases are shared with TRBD1. Germline V gene sequence: CDR1 KGHSH, CDR2 LQKENI. The CDR3 totals 13 residues. Trimming took 8 bases from V and 8 from J; bases not matched to a gene: 2. For the CDR3, the DNA is TGTGCCAGCGGACAGGGGGCCGATTCACCCCTCCACTTT. Encoded protein: CASGQGADSPLHF.

The chain couples TRBV5-1 to TRBJ1-6; no definite D call. Trimming cost V 0 bases and J 1 base, with 8 bases left between them. From germline, CDR1 is SGHRS and CDR2 YFSETQ. The CDR3 runs 16 residues. The CDR3 reads CASSLDVSSYNSPLHF. CDR3 bases: TGCGCCAGCAGCTTGGATGTCAGTTCCTATAATTCACCCCTCCACTTT.

The chain carries TRBV7-9 and TRBJ2-7, with 7 nucleotides matching TRBD2. The CDR3 has 12 residues. The germline CDR1 and CDR2 sequences are SEHNR and FQNEAQ (reference sequence). Trimming cost V 5 bases and J 5 bases; bases outside gene matches: 3. CDR3 sequence reads: CASSPGGDEQYF. CDR3 in DNA: TGTGCCAGCAGCCCTGGGGGGGACGAGCAGTACTTC.

The rearrangement joins TRBV5-1 to TRBJ1-3; D uncertain. Deletions cut 2 bases from V and 4 bases from J, with 13 bases between. This CDR3 contains 15 residues. Germline assignment: CDR1 SGHRS and CDR2 YFSETQ. The CDR3 DNA follows: TGCGCCAGCAGCTTTAGTGAAGGAGTCGGAAACACCATATATTTT. The encoded protein is CASSFSEGVGNTIYF.

The rearrangement joins TRBV11-3 to TRBJ2-7; D is perhaps TRBD1 (5 bases). This CDR3 has 12 amino acids. CDR1 is SGHNT and CDR2 is YENEEA in the germline V gene. V shed 6 bases and J shed 5 bases, with 11 bases lying between them. CDR3 bases: TGTGCCAGCAGGTCGCAGGGCCACGAGCAGTACTTC. Its translation is CASRSQGHEQYF.

This sequence joins TRBV9 and TRBJ2-7; possible D gene TRBD2, 6 bases. This CDR3 has 13 amino acids. V was cut by 7 bases and J by 3 bases, with 14 bases left in between. CDR1 SGDLS and CDR2 YYNGEE come from the germline V gene. This CDR3 reads CASGSGADYEQYF. CDR3 coding DNA: TGTGCCAGCGGATCGGGAGCCGACTACGAGCAGTACTTC.

CDR3 DNA: TGTGCCAGCAGCTTCTGGACAGAAGAGACCCAGTACTTC. It is translated as CASSFWTEETQYF. V gene TRBV5-4 combines with J gene TRBJ2-5; a possible D gene is TRBD1 (6 bases). Germline V gives CDR1 SGHNT, CDR2 YYREEE (reference sequence). This CDR3 comprises 13 residues. V was cut by 2 bases and J by 3 bases, with 8 bases left in between.